Below, one TCR beta chain is given with its context. This CDR3 has 16 residues. The J segment lost 7 bases and the V segment lost 4 bases, leaving 7 bases of the junction unmatched. Germline CDR1 is SGHNT and CDR2 is YYREEE (reference sequence). This sample was taken from a study of blood T cell repertoires in COVID-19. The cohort comprised adults aged roughly 18 to 100 years residing in about two dozen US areas. Only in-frame clones appear in the TCRdb table, and some are missing; sequencing was by immunoSEQ multiplex PCR. Of about 250,000 clones in the sample, around 82% were seen once. This sequence was found in a woman aged 40 to 50 who had been exposed to COVID-19. The J gene is TRBJ2-2, the V gene TRBV5-4, with 13 bases fitting TRBD2. Sequenced sample: PBMCs or T cells enriched from blood (not recorded which). CDR3 nucleotide sequence: TGTGCCAGCAGCCCCACTAGCGGGGGGGCACACGGGGAGCTGTTTTTT. Translating gives CASSPTSGGAHGELFF.